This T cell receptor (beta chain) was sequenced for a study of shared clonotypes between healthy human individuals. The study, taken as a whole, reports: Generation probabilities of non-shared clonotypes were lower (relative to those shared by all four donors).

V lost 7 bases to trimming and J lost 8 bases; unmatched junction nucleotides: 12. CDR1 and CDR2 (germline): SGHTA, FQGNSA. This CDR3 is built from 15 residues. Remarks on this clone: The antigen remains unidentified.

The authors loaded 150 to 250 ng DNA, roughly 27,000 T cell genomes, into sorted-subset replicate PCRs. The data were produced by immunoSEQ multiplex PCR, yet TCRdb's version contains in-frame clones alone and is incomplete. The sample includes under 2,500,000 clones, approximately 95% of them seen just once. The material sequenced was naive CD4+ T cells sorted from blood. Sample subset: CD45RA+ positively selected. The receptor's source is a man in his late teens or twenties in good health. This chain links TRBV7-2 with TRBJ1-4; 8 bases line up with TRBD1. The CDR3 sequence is CASTIQGALGEKLFF. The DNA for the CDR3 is TGTGCCAGCACAATTCAGGGGGCGCTGGGGGAAAAACTGTTTTTT.